These 30 T cell receptor beta chains were sequenced from one sample in a study of T cells in Graves' hyperthyroidism and ophthalmopathy. Amplified TCR beta CDR3 regions came from RNA transcripts. Primed by the HTBI set, a first-round RT-PCR was run on the TCR CDR3. TCRdb processed the multiplex PCR reads anew with MiXCR; each CDR3 protein has one entry. The data hold under 450,000 distinct CDR3 sequences, with less than 20% observed a single time. The sequencing input was blood. The receptor set was obtained from a woman aged 18-29 years with Graves' hyperthyroidism.

This clonotype was seen repeatedly, ten times or more. The chain employs TRBV6-1 and TRBJ1-1; 9 nucleotides match TRBD1. Germline V CDR1 and CDR2: MNHNS, SASEGT. The CDR3 consists of 15 residues. J gave up 1 base and V 7 bases, and 7 bases lay outside the gene matches. The CDR3 DNA follows: TGTGCCAGCACAAACCCACAGGGGGCGAACACTGAAGCTTTCTTT. Encoded protein: CASTNPQGANTEAFF.

The chain is built from TRBV2 and TRBJ2-7, with D possibly matching TRBD1 (6 bases). Germline CDR1 reads SNHLY; CDR2 reads FYNNEI. There are 14 residues in the CDR3. Trimming took 7 bases from V and 0 from J, leaving 13 bases between them. CDR3 amino acids: CASKYLQGSYEQYF. CDR3 DNA sequence: TGTGCCAGCAAGTATTTACAGGGCTCCTACGAGCAGTACTTC.

The chain uses TRBV27 and TRBJ1-4; D remains unclear. V lost 5 bases and J lost 5, with 0 bases in between. The CDR3 contains 10 residues. Germline V gene lookup returns CDR1 MNHEY and CDR2 SMNVEV (reference sequence). Here the CDR3 reads CASSNEKLFF. The CDR3 coding sequence is TGTGCCAGCAGTAATGAAAAACTGTTTTTT.

This clonotype occurred many times. The chain joins TRBV15 to TRBJ2-1, with a possible D match to TRBD1 (5 bases). This CDR3 comprises 14 residues. The germline V gene has CDR1 LNHNV and CDR2 YYDKDF (reference sequence). Trimming stripped 3 bases from V and 4 bases from J, with 10 bases between. The CDR3 protein is CATSRAGPYNEQFF. The CDR3 DNA reads as TGTGCCACCAGCAGGGCAGGGCCATACAATGAGCAGTTCTTC.

This clonotype was seen many times. V gene TRBV11-2 combines with J gene TRBJ2-5; 8 nucleotides match TRBD2. The CDR3 contains 17 residues. From germline, CDR1 is SGHAT and CDR2 FQNNGV. V shed 4 bases, J shed 5 bases, and the junction held 15 bases outside the gene matches. The CDR3 bases are TGTGCCAGCAGCTCCGTATGGGTCCGGGGGGGGCAGGAGACCCAGTACTTC. Its translation is CASSSVWVRGGQETQYF.

The table lists this clonotype with many counts. The gene calls are TRBV11-1 and TRBJ2-7, with D possibly TRBD1 on 6 matching bases. The length of the CDR3 is 18 residues. Germline lookup yields CDR1 SGHAT and CDR2 FQDESV (reference sequence). The germline V and J ends were trimmed by 7 bases and 0 bases, with 25 bases remaining between them. The CDR3 region has the DNA TGTGCCAGCAAGGCCGATGTAAGGGACACTTCAAGCTCCTACGAGCAGTACTTC. This sequence encodes CASKADVRDTSSSYEQYF.

Comment on this clonotype: A read error is possible here, since a much larger clone lies one base away. CDR3 DNA sequence: TGTGCCGGCAGTTTAAGGCTAGCGGGAGGGACCGGGGAGCTGTTTTTT. Its translation is CAGSLRLAGGTGELFF. The gene calls are TRBV12-3 or TRBV12-4 and TRBJ2-2; TRBD2 matches at 12 bases. The CDR3 length is 16 residues.

This clonotype was recorded many times. The chain couples TRBV29-1 to TRBJ1-2; the match to TRBD1 covers 7 bases. Per the germline V gene, CDR1 is SQVTM and CDR2 is ANQGSEA. The CDR3 contains 14 residues. After removal of 5 bases from V and 7 bases from J, the junction contained 13 bases not matched to a gene. The CDR3 sequence is CSVLMTKGAGGYTF. The CDR3 nucleotides are TGCAGCGTTCTGATGACTAAGGGGGCGGGTGGCTACACCTTC.

The sample holds a few counts of this clonotype. Given a much more abundant clone one base away, this may be a read error. V is TRBV12-3 or TRBV12-4 and J is TRBJ2-2; TRBD1 is a possible D gene (7 bases). This CDR3 region has 11 residues. CDR3 bases: TGTGCCGGCAGGGGGGTCCGGGAGCTGTTTTTT. It codes for CAGRGVRELFF.

This clonotype appeared many times. The chain combines TRBV27 with TRBJ2-2; D may correspond to TRBD1 or TRBD2 (6 bases each). Per the germline V gene, CDR1 is MNHEY and CDR2 is SMNVEV (reference sequence). The CDR3 totals 15 residues. The V end lost 8 bases, the J end lost 7 bases, and 20 bases lay between the germline ends. The CDR3 loop reads CASAVGGRFGGELFF. The CDR3 DNA reads TGTGCCAGCGCCGTGGGGGGCAGATTTGGCGGGGAGCTGTTTTTT.

This clonotype appeared many times. This chain connects TRBV15 to TRBJ2-3; D unclear. Germline assignment: CDR1 LNHNV and CDR2 YYDKDF (reference sequence). The CDR3 contains 14 residues. Trimming took off 0 bases at V and 6 bases at J, with 10 bases between the two ends. DNA for the CDR3: TGTGCCACCAGCAGAGAGCATAGAAGCGATACGCAGTATTTT. This translates into CATSREHRSDTQYF.

This clonotype was counted many times. J is TRBJ1-6 and V is TRBV3-1; 8 positions agree with TRBD1. Losses at the gene ends were 6 bases for V and 9 bases for J; bases not matched to a gene: 4. Germline V gene sequence: CDR1 LGHDT, CDR2 YNNKEL (reference sequence). This CDR3 contains 13 residues. This chain's CDR3 is CASSDRGGSPLHF. The DNA for the CDR3 is TGTGCCAGCAGTGACAGGGGCGGTTCACCCCTCCACTTT.

This rearrangement joins TRBV28 to TRBJ2-7; tentative D call: TRBD1 (6 bases). The V end was cut by 1 base, the J end by 5 bases, with 18 bases between. Per the germline V gene, CDR1 is MDHEN and CDR2 is SYDVKM. The CDR3 totals 16 residues. The CDR3 reads CASSLFRGRGVHEQYF. DNA of the CDR3: TGTGCCAGCAGTTTATTTAGAGGCAGGGGCGTGCACGAGCAGTACTTC.

This clonotype appeared many times. This chain links TRBV12-3 or TRBV12-4 with TRBJ1-1; the D is unclear. The CDR3 runs to 14 residues. V lost 4 bases and J lost 0, with 9 bases in between. The CDR3 DNA reads as TGTGCCAGCAGTTCAGGAAGCATGAACACTGAAGCTTTCTTT. Its protein is CASSSGSMNTEAFF.

This clonotype was counted many times. This chain links TRBV9 with TRBJ2-1; 7 bases line up with TRBD2. Germline CDR1 is SGDLS and CDR2 is YYNGEE. The V gene end was trimmed by 3 bases and the J gene end by 4 bases; junction bases not matched to a gene: 4. This CDR3 is built from 14 residues. This chain's CDR3 is CASSALGLYNEQFF. The CDR3 DNA follows: TGTGCCAGCAGCGCCCTGGGACTATACAATGAGCAGTTCTTC.

This clonotype was seen only a few times. The CDR3 sequence is CAISARLAGERVQETQYF. CDR3 bases: TGTGCCATCAGTGCGAGACTAGCGGGGGAGAGAGTCCAAGAGACCCAGTACTTC. J is TRBJ2-5 and V is TRBV10-3, with 12 bases identical to TRBD2. The CDR3 contains 18 residues. From germline, CDR1 is ENHRY and CDR2 SYGVKD. V gave up 4 bases and J gave up 1 base; unmatched junction bases: 10.

This clonotype was seen repeatedly, ten times or more. The chain is built from TRBV10-1 and TRBJ2-7, with D hard to call. The CDR3 is made up of 13 amino acids. Germline V gene lookup returns CDR1 WNHNN and CDR2 SYGVQD (reference sequence). V was clipped by 8 bases and J by 2 bases, with 13 bases between them. The CDR3 region has the DNA TGCGCCAGCGCCTTCATGGGCACCTACGAGCAGTACTTC. It codes for CASAFMGTYEQYF.

This clonotype was recorded many times. The chain recombines TRBV5-1 with TRBJ2-1; D call uncertain. Germline V lookup: CDR1 SGHRS, CDR2 YFSETQ. CDR3 length equals 14 residues. V gave up 0 bases and J gave up 0 bases, with 4 bases separating them. CDR3 DNA: TGCGCCAGCAGCTTGGCCAGCTCCTACAATGAGCAGTTCTTC. Amino acids: CASSLASSYNEQFF. The variable domain in full, completed from reference TRBV5-1 and TRBJ2-1, reads KAGVTQTPRYLIKTRGQQVTLSCSPISGHRSVSWYQQTPGQGLQFLFEYFSETQRNKGNFPGRFSGRQFSNSRSEMNVSTLELGDSALYLCASSLASSYNEQFFGPGTRLTVL.

A few counts support this clonotype. This chain uses TRBV5-1 with TRBJ2-5, with D maybe TRBD1 (6 bases). This CDR3 has 14 amino acids. Per germline, CDR1 SGHRS and CDR2 YFSETQ. V gave up 6 bases and J gave up 4 bases, with 16 bases separating them. The DNA for the CDR3 is TGCGCCAGCAACGACCCGAGGGGGACAGAGACCCAGTACTTC. Translation: CASNDPRGTETQYF.

This clonotype was seen many times. This chain connects TRBV11-2 to TRBJ1-1, with 7 bases matching TRBD1. Germline-derived CDR1 and CDR2 are SGHAT and FQNNGV. This CDR3 has 15 residues. V lost 2 bases, J lost 4 bases, and 7 bases stayed unmatched. The CDR3 coding sequence is TGTGCCAGCAGCTTACCGTACAGGGGAGGCACTGAAGCTTTCTTT. This translates into CASSLPYRGGTEAFF.

This clonotype showed up just a few times. This may come from a read error, since a much larger clone is one base off. The V gene is TRBV7-3, the J gene TRBJ2-2, with 10 bases fitting TRBD1. CDR3 size: 16 residues. Unmatched junction bases numbered 3, after V lost 5 bases and J lost 0 bases. Germline-derived CDR1 and CDR2 are SGHTA and FQGTGA. CDR3 DNA: TGTGCCAGCAGCGCGGGGACAGGGGCGAACACCGGGGAGCTGTTTTTT. This encodes CASSAGTGANTGELFF.

This clonotype appeared a few times. The rearrangement links TRBV27 to TRBJ2-7; 7 bases are shared with TRBD2. The CDR3 loop spans 16 amino acids. With V trimmed by 6 bases and J by 2 bases, 13 bases remained unmatched. The V gene's germline CDR1 is MNHEY and CDR2 SMNVEV (reference sequence). The CDR3 is CASRIAGGRSPYEQYF. CDR3 in DNA: TGTGCCAGCAGGATCGCCGGGGGGAGGAGTCCCTACGAGCAGTACTTC.

V and J are TRBV3-1 and TRBJ2-7; the D gene could be TRBD1 or TRBD2 (7 bases each). The CDR3 spans 15 residues. The ends were cut back, 3 bases at V and 5 bases at J, with 17 bases in the middle. CDR1 is LGHDT and CDR2 is YNNKEL in the germline V gene (reference sequence). The DNA of the CDR3 is TGTGCCAGCAGCCAGCGCCCAGGGGGGGGGAACGAGCAGTACTTC. Amino acids: CASSQRPGGGNEQYF.

This clonotype was counted only a few times. The rearrangement joins TRBV2 to TRBJ1-1; tentatively, D is TRBD1 (6 bases). Per germline, CDR1 SNHLY and CDR2 FYNNEI. The CDR3 totals 17 residues. V was shortened by 6 bases and J by 3 bases, with 23 bases between the two germline ends. The CDR3 sequence is CASSLRQGRLPDTEAFF. DNA of the CDR3: TGTGCCAGCAGCCTTCGGCAGGGGAGACTTCCGGACACTGAAGCTTTCTTT. Looking up the rest from reference TRBV2 and TRBJ1-1 gives the full variable domain: EPEVTQTPSHQVTQMGQEVILRCVPISNHLYFYWYRQILGQKVEFLVSFYNNEISEKSEIFDDQFSVERPDGSNFTLKIRSTKLEDSAMYFCASSLRQGRLPDTEAFFGQGTRLTVV.

With respect to this clonotype: This may stem from a read error, because a much larger clone lies one nucleotide away. The rearrangement uses TRBV7-9 and TRBJ2-7; a weak D match, TRBD1 (8 bases). This CDR3 is 14 amino acids long. V was cut by 6 bases and J by 7 bases, with 19 bases left in between. Germline values: CDR1 SEHNR, CDR2 FQNEAQ (reference sequence). CDR3 region: CASSLTDRGGEQYF. In nucleotides, the CDR3 is TGTGCCAGCAGTCTCACCGACAGGGGAGGGGAGCAGTACTTC.

This clonotype was counted many times. The rearrangement uses TRBV18 and TRBJ2-5, with D tentatively TRBD2 (5 bases). Trimming took 2 bases from V and 1 from J, leaving 8 bases between them. Germline CDR1 is KGHSH and CDR2 is LQKENI. The CDR3 has 14 residues. The CDR3 DNA is TGTGCCAGCTCACCAGGAGCGGTCCAAGAGACCCAGTACTTC. Translating it yields CASSPGAVQETQYF.

This clonotype came up many times. This chain links TRBV12-5 with TRBJ2-4, with 10 bases matching TRBD1. The junction had 6 bases not matched to a gene; V was cut back by 6 bases and J by 1 base. This CDR3 has 16 amino acids. Germline V gives CDR1 LGHNT, CDR2 FRNRAP. The CDR3 reads CASGPPGQGAKNIQYF. The CDR3 DNA is TGTGCTAGTGGACCGCCGGGACAGGGGGCCAAAAACATTCAGTACTTC.

This clonotype was seen a few times. J is TRBJ2-7 and V is TRBV5-1; 9 positions match TRBD1. The CDR3 covers 13 residues. Trimming cost V 4 bases and J 7 bases; bases outside gene matches: 6. Germline CDR1 SGHRS, CDR2 YFSETQ. CDR3 loop: CASSRSTGGEQYF. The DNA of the CDR3 is TGCGCCAGCAGCCGATCGACAGGGGGAGAGCAGTACTTC. Full variable domain (outside the CDR3, taken from reference TRBV5-1 and TRBJ2-7): KAGVTQTPRYLIKTRGQQVTLSCSPISGHRSVSWYQQTPGQGLQFLFEYFSETQRNKGNFPGRFSGRQFSNSRSEMNVSTLELGDSALYLCASSRSTGGEQYFGPGTRLTVT.

This clonotype was found a few times. The chain carries TRBV19 and TRBJ1-6; D not resolved. Germline V gene lookup returns CDR1 LNHDA and CDR2 SQIVND (reference sequence). The CDR3 extends over 13 amino acids. Between the trimmed V and J ends, which lost 5 bases and 13 bases, there was a span of 15 bases. The CDR3 region is CASSRASRAPLHF. CDR3 nucleotides: TGTGCCAGTAGTCGCGCGTCAAGGGCCCCCCTCCACTTT.

There are many counts of this clonotype. This rearrangement joins TRBV27 to TRBJ1-6, with a possible D match to TRBD1 (5 bases). The CDR3 sequence is 15 residues long. Germline V lookup: CDR1 MNHEY, CDR2 SMNVEV (reference sequence). V was shortened by 3 bases and J by 7 bases, with 13 bases between the two germline ends. The CDR3 here is CASSLEGISNSPLHF. Written as DNA, the CDR3 is TGTGCCAGCAGTTTGGAGGGGATCTCCAATTCACCCCTCCACTTT.